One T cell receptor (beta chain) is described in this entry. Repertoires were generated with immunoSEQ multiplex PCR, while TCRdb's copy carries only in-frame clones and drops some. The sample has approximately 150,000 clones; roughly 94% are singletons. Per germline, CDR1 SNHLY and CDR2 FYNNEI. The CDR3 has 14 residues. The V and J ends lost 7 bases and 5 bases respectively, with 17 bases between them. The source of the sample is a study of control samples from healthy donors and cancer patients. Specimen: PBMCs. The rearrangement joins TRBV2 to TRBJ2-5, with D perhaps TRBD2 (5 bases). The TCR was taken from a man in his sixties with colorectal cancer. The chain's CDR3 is CASMRTRLGETQYF. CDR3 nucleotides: TGTGCCAGCATGAGGACTCGTCTGGGGGAGACCCAGTACTTC.